Detailed here is one T cell receptor (beta chain). This record comes from a study of blood T cell repertoires in COVID-19. Using immunoSEQ multiplex PCR, the repertoire was profiled, and TCRdb retains in-frame clones only, with some absent. The sample lists more than 150,000 clones, 84% occurring once. There are 14 residues in the CDR3. V was clipped by 1 base and J by 3 bases, with 10 bases between them. CDR1 is SGHAT and CDR2 is FQNNGV in the germline V gene. Material for sequencing was peripheral blood. V is TRBV11-2 and J is TRBJ2-7; tentatively, D is TRBD2 (6 bases). The clonotype comes from a human donor in a cohort sampled during active COVID-19. CDR3 sequence: CASSLGDSYYEQYF. The CDR3 nucleotides are TGTGCCAGCAGCTTAGGGGACTCCTACTACGAGCAGTACTTC.